The rows below give T cell receptor beta chains drawn from one sample of a study of CD8 T cells in ankylosing spondylitis. TCRdb reprocessed the 5' RACE reads via MiXCR and lists one record per CDR3 protein. The sample records under 450,000 distinct CDR3 sequences, roughly 17% being singletons. Sequenced: blood, either unsorted or a sorted T cell fraction (not recorded which). The receptors here all came from a male donor with ankylosing spondylitis. CDR3s include the opening cysteine and the closing phenylalanine or tryptophan. The order of the fields is V gene, J gene, D gene, clone size, CDR3 DNA, CDR3 protein. D genes are given only for firm matches. Only some rows state a clone size, as once, few, many or a class for expanded clones.

>TRBV11-1|TRBJ2-1|TRBD1|.
TGTGCCAGCAGCTTAGGGACAGGGGGCAACTACCCAATATACAATGAGCAGTTCTTC
CASSLGTGGNYPIYNEQFF
>TRBV6-1|TRBJ1-2|.|few
TGTGCCAGCAGCCCCTTGGGGGGTAACTATGGCTACACCTTC
CASSPLGGNYGYTF
>TRBV6-5|TRBJ2-3|TRBD2|few
TGTGCCAGCAGTTCCCGACTAGCGGGGCTCACAGATACGCAGTATTTT
CASSSRLAGLTDTQYF
>TRBV5-1|TRBJ1-2|TRBD1|many
TGCGCCAGCAGCCCGGATTCGACAGGGGACTATGGCTACACCTTC
CASSPDSTGDYGYTF
>TRBV12-3/TRBV12-4|TRBJ1-1|.|many
TGTGCCAGCAGTACCACTCTGGGACCAACAGGAGTCGGAGCTTTCTTT
CASSTTLGPTGVGAFF
>TRBV4-2|TRBJ2-7|.|.
TGTGCCAGCAGCCAAGTAGGGAGTCAGCTATCCTACGAGCAGTACTTC
CASSQVGSQLSYEQYF
>TRBV2|TRBJ1-1|.|.
TGTGCCAGCACTCTAGGGGGTGGGGAAGCTTTCTTT
CASTLGGGEAFF
>TRBV18|TRBJ1-5|TRBD1|few
TGTGCCAGCTCACCATCCGGGACAGGGATAGGACAGCCCCAGCATTTT
CASSPSGTGIGQPQHF
>TRBV6-5|TRBJ1-4|TRBD1|.
TGTGCCAGCAGTTACTCGACAGGGTTAGGTGAAAAACTGTTTTTT
CASSYSTGLGEKLFF
>TRBV6-1|TRBJ1-2|.|.
TGTGCCAGCCTTGGGCACAACTATGGCTACACCTTC
CASLGHNYGYTF
>TRBV9|TRBJ2-3|.|few
TGTGCCAGCAGCCTCTCGACAAGGGGGACGCAGTATTTT
CASSLSTRGTQYF
>TRBV2|TRBJ2-2|.|few
TGTGCCAGCAGGTTTACAAGCACGAACACCGGGGAGCTGTTTTTT
CASRFTSTNTGELFF
>TRBV20-1|TRBJ2-1|TRBD2|few
TGCAGTGCATCCTGGACTAGCGGGAACGATGAGCAGTTCTTC
CSASWTSGNDEQFF
>TRBV6-5|TRBJ2-3|.|.
TGTGCCAGCAGTTACTCGATATGGGGTGACTTGGGTACGCAGTATTTT
CASSYSIWGDLGTQYF
>TRBV18|TRBJ1-3|TRBD1|.
TGTGCCAGCTCTCCCAGCCGGGACAGGCCAAACACCATATATTTT
CASSPSRDRPNTIYF
>TRBV12-3/TRBV12-4|TRBJ2-1|.|few
TGTGCCAGCAGTTACCCCTTGATGAATGAGCAGTTCTTC
CASSYPLMNEQFF
>TRBV30|TRBJ2-2|TRBD1|many
TGTGCCTGGAGTGTACAGGGGATAGGGACCACCGGGGAGCTGTTTTTT
CAWSVQGIGTTGELFF
>TRBV20-1|TRBJ2-2|.|.
TGCAGTGCCCGGACTGGATTGGGGAACACCGGGGAGCTGTTTTTT
CSARTGLGNTGELFF
>TRBV6-1|TRBJ2-2|.|.
TGTGCCAGCACCTGGGTCGCCGGGGAGCTGTTTTTT
CASTWVAGELFF
>TRBV7-9|TRBJ1-1|.|few
TGTGCCAGCAGCTCACTTACAGGGAACCCTGAAGCTTTCTTT
CASSSLTGNPEAFF
>TRBV4-1|TRBJ2-2|TRBD1|few
TGCGCCAGCAGCCAAGGTCCCCTGACAGGGATGAACACCGGGGAGCTGTTTTTT
CASSQGPLTGMNTGELFF
>TRBV6-1|TRBJ1-2|.|few
TGTGCCAGCAGTGAGAAGGTTAACTATGGCTACACCTTC
CASSEKVNYGYTF